What follows are 31 T cell receptor beta chains derived from one specimen sequenced in a study of T-cell reconstitution after alpha-beta-depleted transplantation in children. Unique molecular identifiers were built into the TCRbeta library. TCRdb used MiXCR to reprocess the PCR reads, holding one entry per CDR3 protein. The sample shows 450,000 to 600,000 distinct CDR3 sequences, approximately 10% of them seen only once. The sample consisted of PBMCs, taken before TCRalphabeta/CD19-depleted stem cell transplant. The source is a child aged 2 to 15 with inherited bone marrow failure, due to receive a stem cell transplant.

J is TRBJ2-2 and V is TRBV6-2 or TRBV6-3, with D tentatively TRBD1 (6 bases). With 8 bases removed from V and 0 bases from J, the gap between germline ends came to 10 bases. The CDR3 loop spans 14 amino acids. Germline assignment: CDR1 MNHEY and CDR2 SVGEGT. The CDR3 DNA reads TGTGCCAGCCTAAACAGGGCGAACACCGGGGAGCTGTTTTTT. It specifies CASLNRANTGELFF.

Ten or more counts support this clonotype. This rearrangement joins TRBV10-3 to TRBJ2-7; 12 bases align to TRBD2. The junction had 10 bases not matched to a gene; V was cut back by 6 bases and J by 4 bases. The CDR3 runs to 16 residues. CDR1 is ENHRY and CDR2 is SYGVKD in the germline V gene. CDR3 in amino acids: CAIREARLAGVYEQYF. As DNA, the CDR3 is TGTGCCATCAGGGAGGCCCGACTAGCGGGAGTGTACGAGCAGTACTTC.

This clonotype was seen more than once but under ten times. The chain recombines TRBV27 with TRBJ1-5; 7 positions match TRBD1. Germline CDR1 reads MNHEY; CDR2 reads SMNVEV (reference sequence). After removal of 0 bases from V and 5 bases from J, the junction contained 4 bases not matched to a gene. The CDR3 sequence is 15 residues long. CDR3 sequence reads: CASSLSATGYQPQHF. The CDR3 nucleotides read TGTGCCAGCAGTTTATCGGCGACAGGGTATCAGCCCCAGCATTTT.

This clonotype was seen at least ten times. V and J are TRBV7-2 and TRBJ2-5; 10 bases are shared with TRBD2. In germline, CDR1 is SGHTA, CDR2 FQGNSA. The CDR3 has 14 residues. Trimming cost V 5 bases and J 7 bases; bases outside gene matches: 7. DNA for the CDR3: TGTGCCAGCAGCCCACCTCTAGCGGGAGCGACCCAGTACTTC. It is translated as CASSPPLAGATQYF.

This clonotype was seen ten or more times. The V and J genes are TRBV29-1 and TRBJ2-1, with 8 positions matching TRBD2. In germline, CDR1 is SQVTM, CDR2 ANQGSEA. The junction had 8 bases not matched to a gene; V was cut back by 6 bases and J by 4 bases. The CDR3 is made up of 14 amino acids. The CDR3, as DNA: TGCAGCGTCGCCACTAGCGGAACATACAATGAGCAGTTCTTC. It specifies CSVATSGTYNEQFF.

The V and J genes are TRBV21-1 and TRBJ1-5. TRBV21-1 is recorded as a pseudogene. The CDR3 loop spans 16 amino acids. CDR3 loop: CASSKAAGRAGQPQHF. The CDR3 DNA follows: TGTGCCAGCAGCAAAGCCGCAGGGAGGGCCGGTCAGCCCCAGCATTTT.

This clonotype was observed at least ten times. The J gene is TRBJ2-7, the V gene TRBV7-9; 10 nucleotides agree with TRBD1. This CDR3 contains 15 residues. Germline loops: CDR1 SEHNR, CDR2 FQNEAQ (reference sequence). V gave up 5 bases and J gave up 6 bases; unmatched junction bases: 10. The DNA for the CDR3 is TGTGCCAGCAGCGAGGAGGACAGGGGGGTGCTCGAGCAGTACTTC. Residues: CASSEEDRGVLEQYF.

The CDR3 loop reads CASSPSSGLASGETQYF. CDR3 in DNA: TGTGCCAGCAGCCCGAGCAGTGGACTAGCGTCCGGAGAGACCCAGTACTTC. The chain combines TRBV7-2 with TRBJ2-5; 9 bases agree with TRBD2. Looked up from germline, CDR1 is SGHTA and CDR2 is FQGNSA. Trimming at V came to 5 bases and at J to 4 bases, leaving 14 bases not matched to a gene. This CDR3 has 17 amino acids.

On this clonotype itself: A much larger clone differs from this one at a single base, so this may be a read error. The rearrangement joins TRBV7-9 to TRBJ2-1; 9 bases are a match to TRBD1. CDR1 and CDR2 (germline): SEHNR, FQNEAQ (reference sequence). CDR3 size: 15 residues. CDR3 in amino acids: CTSSSATGGWDEQFF. In DNA form, the CDR3 reads TGTACCAGCAGCTCCGCGACAGGGGGATGGGATGAGCAGTTCTTC.

This clonotype was seen ten or more times. The rearrangement uses TRBV29-1 and TRBJ2-1; 13 bases match TRBD2. J gave up 3 bases and V 5 bases, and 1 base lay outside the gene matches. Germline V gene sequence: CDR1 SQVTM, CDR2 ANQGSEA. The CDR3 contains 14 residues. CDR3 sequence reads: CSVRTSGGYNEQFF. The CDR3 region has the DNA TGCAGCGTTCGGACTAGCGGGGGCTACAATGAGCAGTTCTTC.

This clonotype has a count of ten or more. This chain joins TRBV20-1 and TRBJ2-5, with TRBD2 matching over 10 bases. CDR3 length equals 16 residues. Germline CDR1 DFQATT, CDR2 SNEGSKA (reference sequence). V was pared by 5 bases and J by 7 bases, with 16 bases of the junction left unmatched. In nucleotides, the CDR3 is TGCAGTGCTTGGGGGGTAGCTAGCGGGGGCATGTGGACCCAGTACTTC. It specifies CSAWGVASGGMWTQYF.

This clonotype was recorded many times. The J gene is TRBJ1-2, the V gene TRBV27; tentatively, D is TRBD1 (6 bases). The ends were cut back, 5 bases at V and 0 bases at J, with 19 bases in the middle. This CDR3 is 17 amino acids long. Germline V gives CDR1 MNHEY, CDR2 SMNVEV (reference sequence). The CDR3, as DNA: TGTGCCAGCAGTCCCCGGGGAGGGGGGAGAGCTAACTATGGCTACACCTTC. Translating it yields CASSPRGGGRANYGYTF.

This clonotype was detected many times. The chain links TRBV15 to TRBJ2-1, with 11 bases fitting TRBD2. The CDR3 covers 19 residues. The germline V gene encodes CDR1 LNHNV and CDR2 YYDKDF (reference sequence). Losses at the gene ends were 0 bases for V and 3 bases for J; bases not matched to a gene: 10. CDR3 protein: CATSRDPPTSGRIYNEQFF. The CDR3, as DNA: TGTGCCACCAGCAGAGATCCGCCAACTAGCGGGAGAATCTACAATGAGCAGTTCTTC. Full variable domain (remainder filled in from reference TRBV15 and TRBJ2-1): DAMVIQNPRYQVTQFGKPVTLSCSQTLNHNVMYWYQQKSSQAPKLLFHYYDKDFNNEADTPDNFQSRRPNTSFCFLDIRSPGLGDTAMYLCATSRDPPTSGRIYNEQFFGPGTRLTVL.

This clonotype has only a few counts. The rearrangement joins TRBV11-1 to TRBJ2-7; TRBD1 matches 9 bases. The germline CDR1 and CDR2 sequences are SGHAT and FQDESV (reference sequence). CDR3 length: 18 amino acids. With 4 bases clipped from V and 2 bases from J, the junction kept 15 bases outside the gene matches. The CDR3 here is CASSCRDRERSQAYEQYF. Written as DNA, the CDR3 is TGTGCCAGCAGCTGCCGGGACAGGGAACGGTCGCAAGCCTACGAGCAGTACTTC. Filled out from reference TRBV11-1 and TRBJ2-7, the complete variable domain reads EAEVAQSPRYKITEKSQAVAFWCDPISGHATLYWYRQILGQGPELLVQFQDESVVDDSQLPKDRFSAERLKGVDSTLKIQPAELGDSAMYLCASSCRDRERSQAYEQYFGPGTRLTVT.

There are many counts of this clonotype. This chain uses TRBV6-1 with TRBJ2-1, with D perhaps being TRBD1 or TRBD2 (6 bases each). This CDR3 has 14 amino acids. Germline V gene data show CDR1 as MNHNS and CDR2 as SASEGT. Trimming removed 5 bases from V and 9 bases from J, with 17 bases in between. CDR3 in amino acids: CASSPLAPQGEQFF. In nucleotides, the CDR3 is TGTGCCAGCAGTCCACTAGCCCCACAGGGTGAGCAGTTCTTC.

There are many counts of this clonotype. The V call is TRBV7-9, the J call TRBJ2-5, with D maybe TRBD2 (5 bases). Germline V CDR1 and CDR2: SEHNR, FQNEAQ (reference sequence). V shed 5 bases and J shed 6 bases, with 25 bases lying between them. The CDR3 totals 17 residues. CDR3 protein: CASSRFLERALKKTQYF. DNA for the CDR3: TGTGCCAGCAGCCGCTTTCTCGAGAGGGCCCTAAAGAAGACCCAGTACTTC.

This clonotype was picked up many times. The chain is built from TRBV20-1 and TRBJ2-5; the D gene could be TRBD1 or TRBD2 (6 bases each). The CDR3 contains 15 residues. Germline V gives CDR1 DFQATT, CDR2 SNEGSKA (reference sequence). V shed 5 bases and J shed 2 bases, with 18 bases lying between them. CDR3 DNA: TGCAGTGCTCCTTCGGGGGCGGCCCTGCAAGAGACCCAGTACTTC. Translating it yields CSAPSGAALQETQYF.

This clonotype was found many times. V is TRBV12-3 or TRBV12-4 and J is TRBJ1-2; D is unresolved. Between the trimmed V and J ends, which lost 3 bases and 8 bases, there was a span of 1 base. CDR3 size: 9 residues. CDR3: CASSLGYTF. DNA of the CDR3: TGTGCCAGCAGTTTGGGCTACACCTTC.

This clonotype has ten or more counts. This chain links TRBV11-3 with TRBJ2-1, with D hard to call. Per germline, CDR1 SGHNT and CDR2 YENEEA. The CDR3 totals 15 residues. Trimming removed 3 bases from V and 3 bases from J, with 12 bases in between. CDR3 in amino acids: CASSFRSSGYNEQFF. The CDR3 nucleotides read TGTGCCAGCAGCTTCAGGTCTTCTGGCTACAATGAGCAGTTCTTC.

This clonotype was detected many times. The genes are TRBV19 and TRBJ2-1, with no clear D. V gave up 3 bases and J gave up 10 bases, with 19 bases separating them. Germline lookup yields CDR1 LNHDA and CDR2 SQIVND (reference sequence). The CDR3 is 15 amino acids. The CDR3 nucleotides are TGTGCCAGTAGTATCTCGTGGCGCGGTCTCCACGAGCAGTTCTTC. This encodes CASSISWRGLHEQFF.

This clonotype was seen many times. The chain links TRBV12-3 or TRBV12-4 to TRBJ2-3; D may match TRBD1 or TRBD2 (5 bases each). Trimming took 6 bases from V and 5 from J, leaving 9 bases between them. The CDR3 length is 12 residues. The CDR3 reads CASREGLDTQYF. In DNA form, the CDR3 reads TGTGCCAGCAGAGAGGGGTTAGATACGCAGTATTTT.

A few counts support this clonotype. The chain's CDR3 is CSARDLGWGQETQYF. The CDR3 DNA is TGCAGTGCTAGGGATCTAGGATGGGGGCAAGAGACCCAGTACTTC. The rearrangement uses TRBV20-1 and TRBJ2-5, with D perhaps TRBD1 or TRBD2 (5 bases each). CDR3 length: 15 amino acids. Germline V gene lookup returns CDR1 DFQATT and CDR2 SNEGSKA (reference sequence). Between the trimmed V and J ends, which lost 3 bases and 2 bases, there was a span of 16 bases.

This clonotype was detected many times. The V and J genes are TRBV27 and TRBJ2-1; 9 bases line up with TRBD1. The CDR3 has 14 amino acids. V shed 7 bases, J shed 7 bases, and the junction held 8 bases outside the gene matches. Germline CDR1 is MNHEY and CDR2 is SMNVEV (reference sequence). In DNA form, the CDR3 reads TGTGCCAGCACCGGGACAGGGATGGTTAATGAGCAGTTCTTC. This encodes CASTGTGMVNEQFF.

This clonotype showed up just a few times. The chain employs TRBV3-1 and TRBJ1-2; D perhaps matches TRBD1 (5 bases). Trimming removed 2 bases at V and 6 bases at J, with 16 bases between. The CDR3 covers 15 residues. Germline V gene sequence: CDR1 LGHDT, CDR2 YNNKEL (reference sequence). Here the CDR3 reads CASSQQGFGFNGYTF. CDR3 nucleotides: TGTGCCAGCAGCCAACAGGGTTTCGGGTTTAATGGCTACACCTTC.

The table lists this clonotype with many counts. This chain joins TRBV5-1 and TRBJ1-6; TRBD1 matches 7 bases. Trimming took 4 bases from V and 13 from J; bases not matched to a gene: 20. This CDR3 spans 17 amino acids. The germline V gene encodes CDR1 SGHRS and CDR2 YFSETQ. CDR3 sequence reads: CASSVRTGRDVFAPLHF. The CDR3 DNA follows: TGCGCCAGCAGCGTAAGGACAGGACGGGATGTCTTTGCGCCCCTCCACTTT.

This clonotype was observed many times. The chain combines TRBV20-1 with TRBJ2-1, with 9 bases aligning to TRBD2. Germline V gene lookup returns CDR1 DFQATT and CDR2 SNEGSKA (reference sequence). Trimming at V came to 6 bases and at J to 0 bases, leaving 6 bases not matched to a gene. This CDR3 has 15 amino acids. The CDR3 protein is CSALAGLSSYNEQFF. Here the CDR3 DNA reads TGCAGTGCCCTAGCGGGATTGAGCTCCTACAATGAGCAGTTCTTC.

This clonotype was detected only a few times. The rearrangement links TRBV29-1 to TRBJ2-1; 12 positions agree with TRBD2. Germline CDR1 and CDR2: SQVTM and ANQGSEA. Germline trimming cut 4 bases from V and 7 bases from J; bases unmatched to any gene: 14. The CDR3 contains 17 residues. The CDR3 DNA sequence: TGCAGCGTTGGAGGGGGGGGGCTAGCGGGAGGGTTAAATGAGCAGTTCTTC. It codes for CSVGGGGLAGGLNEQFF.

This clonotype was seen many times. This chain joins TRBV4-3 and TRBJ2-1; 11 nucleotides align to TRBD2. Germline V gene data show CDR1 as LGHNA and CDR2 as YSLEER. V dropped 4 bases and J dropped 10; count of bases not matched to a gene: 9. The CDR3 spans 15 residues. The CDR3 region is CASSLLAGGPREQFF. The CDR3, as DNA: TGCGCCAGCAGCCTTCTAGCGGGAGGACCCCGGGAGCAGTTCTTC.

This clonotype has ten or more counts. The gene calls are TRBV28 and TRBJ2-3; 7 bases agree with TRBD2. The length of the CDR3 is 14 residues. Germline-derived CDR1 and CDR2 are MDHEN and SYDVKM. J was trimmed by 7 bases and V by 5 bases; bases with no gene match: 9. CDR3 nucleotides: TGTGCCAGCAGTCTTACTAGCGCCGAGTATACGCAGTATTTT. Translated: CASSLTSAEYTQYF.

The sample holds many counts of this clonotype. The chain couples TRBV12-3 or TRBV12-4 to TRBJ2-1, with D hard to call. The V gene lost 6 bases and the J gene lost 9 bases, with 18 bases spanning the gap. This CDR3 region has 14 residues. In nucleotides, the CDR3 is TGTGCCAGCAGGCGCACGGGTCCGTTTACTGAGCAGTTCTTC. Protein sequence: CASRRTGPFTEQFF.

This clonotype was found many times. V is TRBV7-9 and J is TRBJ2-7; no clear D gene. Trimming left V 5 bases short and J 5 bases short, with 7 bases between. Germline CDR1 is SEHNR and CDR2 is FQNEAQ (reference sequence). The CDR3 contains 11 residues. The CDR3 reads CASSAIHEQYF. As DNA, the CDR3 is TGTGCCAGCAGCGCCATCCACGAGCAGTACTTC.